The clone carrying this TCR beta chain was seen many times. The antigen is not known. The sample comes from a study of spatial heterogeneity in lung cancer. Regarding the study as a whole: In tumors, expanded intratumoral alpha and beta TCR counts tracked mutation counts.

A single record per CDR3 protein comes from TCRdb applying MiXCR to the 5' RACE reads. Of some 6,900 distinct CDR3 sequences listed, roughly a tenth were seen once; the top ten hold about 10%. Stated time point: sample taken at primary tumor resection. The sequence was collected from a female donor with early-stage non-small cell lung cancer. The input for sequencing was lung tumor tissue, taken at surgery.

This chain's CDR3 is CASSSRSGAYEQYF. The CDR3 DNA reads as TGTGCCAGCAGCTCCCGGTCGGGGGCTTACGAGCAGTACTTC. This sequence joins TRBV7-2 and TRBJ2-7; D assignment may be TRBD1 or TRBD2 (6 bases each). The CDR3 contains 14 residues. CDR1 is SGHTA, CDR2 FQGNSA, per germline. The ends were cut back, 4 bases at V and 4 bases at J, with 14 bases in the middle.